This T cell receptor (beta chain) was recovered during a study of blood T cell repertoires in COVID-19. Overall study: T cells, B-cell-depleted T cells, or PBMCs supplied cDNA or gDNA.

Libraries were prepared by immunoSEQ multiplex PCR; TCRdb keeps only in-frame clonotypes and omits some of them. The table records about 97,000 clones, about 90% of them present only once. V shed 4 bases and J shed 2 bases, with 7 bases lying between them. Germline loops: CDR1 KGHSH, CDR2 LQKENI. This CDR3 has 13 amino acids. Specimen: peripheral blood. The clonotype comes from a man aged 50-59 years with COVID-19, enrolled during active disease. The gene calls are TRBV18 and TRBJ2-3; the D gene is possibly TRBD1 (5 bases). The CDR3, as DNA: TGTGCCAGCTCACGGACACCCACAGATACGCAGTATTTT. Its protein is CASSRTPTDTQYF.